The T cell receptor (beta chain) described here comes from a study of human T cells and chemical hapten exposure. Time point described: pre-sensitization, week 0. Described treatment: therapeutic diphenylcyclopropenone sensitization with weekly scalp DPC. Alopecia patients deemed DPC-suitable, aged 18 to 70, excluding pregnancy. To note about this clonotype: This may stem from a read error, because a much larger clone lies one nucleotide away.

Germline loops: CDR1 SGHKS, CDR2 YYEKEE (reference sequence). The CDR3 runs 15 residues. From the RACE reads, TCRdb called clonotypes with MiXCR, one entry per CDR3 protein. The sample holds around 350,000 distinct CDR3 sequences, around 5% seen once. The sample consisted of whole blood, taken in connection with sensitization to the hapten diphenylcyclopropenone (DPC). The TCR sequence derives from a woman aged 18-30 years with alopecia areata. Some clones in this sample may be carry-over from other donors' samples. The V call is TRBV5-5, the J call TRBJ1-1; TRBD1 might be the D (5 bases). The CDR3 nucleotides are TGTCCCAGCAGCTGGGGCTGGGGTTTCAACACTGAAGCTTTCTTT. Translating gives CPSSWGWGFNTEAFF.